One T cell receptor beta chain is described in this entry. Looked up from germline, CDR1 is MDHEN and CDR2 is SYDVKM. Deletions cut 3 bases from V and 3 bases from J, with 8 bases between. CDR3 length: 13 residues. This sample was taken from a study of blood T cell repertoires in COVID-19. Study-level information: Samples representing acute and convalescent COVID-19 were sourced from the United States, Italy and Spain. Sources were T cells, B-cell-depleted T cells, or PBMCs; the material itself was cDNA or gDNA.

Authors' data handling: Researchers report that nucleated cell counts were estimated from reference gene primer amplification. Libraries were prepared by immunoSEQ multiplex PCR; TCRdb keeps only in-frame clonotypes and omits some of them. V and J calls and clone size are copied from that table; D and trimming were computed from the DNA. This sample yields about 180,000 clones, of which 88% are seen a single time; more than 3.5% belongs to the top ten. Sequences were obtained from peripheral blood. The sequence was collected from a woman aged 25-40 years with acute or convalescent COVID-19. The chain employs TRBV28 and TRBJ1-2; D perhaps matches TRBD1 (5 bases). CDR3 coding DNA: TGTGCCAGCAGTTTTGGGGGGGACTATGGCTACACCTTC. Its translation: CASSFGGDYGYTF.